Following are 2 T cell receptor beta chains from one sample sequenced in a study of T-cell reconstitution after alpha-beta-depleted transplantation in children listed by TCRdb under 2016. Read against the paper, the sample's treatment or condition label means: allogeneic hematopoietic cell transplantation with graft depleted of TCRalphabeta T cells and CD19 B cells. Libraries were prepared through PCR. Sequenced on an Illumina HiSeq 2500. To normalize quantification of the TCRbeta repertoire, the TCR libraries were built with molecular barcoding that relied on unique molecular identifiers. TCRdb trimmed the raw reads at Q25, called clones with MiXCR and kept productive beta chains. Rows merge per CDR3 protein into single entries with the most common DNA and genes. The sample table shows hundreds of thousands of distinct CDR3 sequences, and more than 20% are seen once. The ten largest clones capture 13% to 15% of the sample.

The input for sequencing was PBMCs, mostly from graft donor cells, taken 360 days after TCRalphabeta/CD19-depleted stem cell transplant. These receptors were taken from a boy under three years old who had a stem cell transplant for acute myeloid leukemia, so the T cells may come from the graft donor.

This clonotype was observed a few times. This chain uses TRBV24-1 with TRBJ2-1; D uncertain. The V and J ends lost 0 bases and 6 bases respectively, with 8 bases between them. Looked up from germline, CDR1 is KGHDR and CDR2 is SFDVKD. The length of the CDR3 is 14 residues. CDR3 nucleotide sequence: TGTGCCACCAGTGATTTGCAGTTAGGCAATGAGCAGTTCTTC. Translation gives CATSDLQLGNEQFF.

This clonotype was counted a few times. V and J are TRBV20-1 and TRBJ1-5, with D tentatively TRBD1 (6 bases). Per germline, CDR1 DFQATT and CDR2 SNEGSKA (reference sequence). V gave up 1 base and J gave up 7 bases, with 17 bases separating them. CDR3 length: 15 amino acids. The CDR3 sequence is CSARGLMGGGQPQHF. The CDR3 DNA reads TGCAGTGCTAGAGGTCTTATGGGGGGCGGACAGCCCCAGCATTTT.